Given below is one T cell receptor beta chain in context. As yet, its antigen is unknown. This entry is derived from a study of blood T cells in healthy people across ages. Study outcomes and limitations: The recorded TCR beta diversity per million T cells decreased in a roughly linear manner with age. Expanded clonotype changes were possibly confounded by unknown donor CMV status. From one million sequenced T cells, diversity estimates were lower bounds.

This CDR3 region has 14 residues. From germline, CDR1 is SGHRS and CDR2 YFSETQ. Through a sample-barcoded 5' primer and a J-beta primer mix, a second PCR was run for about 6 to 11 cycles. TCRdb reanalysed the 5' RACE reads using MiXCR and keeps one entry per CDR3 protein. The table records about 970,000 distinct CDR3 sequences, roughly 51% of them present only once. Isolation of PBMCs gave at least 6 million cells per sample. The chain joins TRBV5-1 to TRBJ2-5, with D maybe TRBD2 (5 bases). The DNA matches TRBJ2-7 better at its end, which makes the J call doubtful. This TCR derives from a woman aged 60 to 75 in good health. Input material: blood. The CDR3 nucleotides read TGCGCCAGCAGTCGGGAACCCCTCTTGAACGAGCAGTACTTC. The encoded protein is CASSREPLLNEQYF.